Below, 21 T cell receptor beta chains from the same sample are listed, as sequenced in a study of vaccination effects on CD4 cells after COVID-19. The ViraFEST assay expanded antigen-specific CD4+ T cells with viral peptide pools before sequencing. Researchers isolated CD4+ T cells once roughly ten days of culture had elapsed. The person's infection with SARS-CoV-2, confirmed by PCR, took place between March and December 2020. What these receptors recognize is not known. Sequencing used immunoSEQ multiplex PCR; TCRdb keeps in-frame clones, though not all of them. This sample yields more than 35,000 clones, of which approximately 70% are seen a single time; about 30% belongs to the top ten. This specimen was CD4+ T cells from PBMCs cultured with a peptide pool, taken before COVID-19 vaccination. The receptors here all came from a human donor who had a prior SARS-CoV-2 infection.

This chain uses TRBV12-3 or TRBV12-4 with TRBJ1-2; no clear D gene. The CDR3 is 13 amino acids. Trimming left V 5 bases short and J 4 bases short, with 11 bases between. As DNA, the CDR3 is TGTGCCAGCAGTGAATCACAGCGCTATGGCTACACCTTC. This sequence encodes CASSESQRYGYTF.

The V gene is TRBV10-1, the J gene TRBJ1-2; a possible D gene is TRBD1 (5 bases). Germline V gives CDR1 WNHNN, CDR2 SYGVQD (reference sequence). The CDR3 sequence is 16 residues long. V lost 5 bases, J lost 0 bases, and 16 bases lay in between. CDR3 bases: TGCGCCAGCAGTCTCCTTCGGGTGGGGGCTAACTATGGCTACACCTTC. Translating gives CASSLLRVGANYGYTF.

The rearrangement joins TRBV6-1 to TRBJ1-5; D might be TRBD1 (5 bases). Per germline, CDR1 MNHNS and CDR2 SASEGT. CDR3 length equals 16 residues. The V end was cut by 3 bases, the J end by 0 bases, with 12 bases between. The DNA of the CDR3 is TGTGCCAGCAGTGATGTTCTGGGACCTAGCAATCAGCCCCAGCATTTT. Translating it yields CASSDVLGPSNQPQHF.

The chain is built from TRBV5-4 and TRBJ1-5, with D tentatively TRBD1 (6 bases). Germline CDR1 and CDR2: SGHNT and YYREEE (reference sequence). V shed 4 bases and J shed 3 bases, with 20 bases lying between them. The CDR3 length is 17 residues. In nucleotides, the CDR3 is TGTGCCAGCAGCAGGGGGGGACCAGGGGCCTACAATCAGCCCCAGCATTTT. Translating gives CASSRGGPGAYNQPQHF.

The chain recombines TRBV15 with TRBJ2-1; 8 bases fit TRBD2. CDR3 size: 18 residues. V shed 8 bases, J shed 6 bases, and the junction held 21 bases outside the gene matches. Germline loops: CDR1 LNHNV, CDR2 YYDKDF (reference sequence). CDR3 coding DNA: TGTGCCACCTCTGGGCCACATACCGGGACTAGTACAACCAATGAGCAGTTCTTC. Its protein product is CATSGPHTGTSTTNEQFF.

The chain recombines TRBV30 with TRBJ2-7; perhaps TRBD2 as D (5 bases). This CDR3 has 15 residues. The V end lost 4 bases, the J end lost 0 bases, and 16 bases lay between the germline ends. CDR1 is GTSNPN, CDR2 SVGIG, per germline (reference sequence). CDR3 coding DNA: TGTGCCTGGAAACTCACGGCGGGCGGCTCCTACGAGCAGTACTTC. Protein product: CAWKLTAGGSYEQYF.

The rearrangement joins TRBV18 to TRBJ1-6; TRBD1 aligns across 9 bases. The CDR3 runs 16 residues. Looked up from germline, CDR1 is KGHSH and CDR2 is LQKENI. V gave up 6 bases and J gave up 6 bases; unmatched junction bases: 9. CDR3 in DNA: TGTGCCAGCTCCCTGCTCGCGGGACAGGGTAATTCACCCCTCCACTTT. This codes for CASSLLAGQGNSPLHF.

This clone was counted only a few times. This rearrangement joins TRBV10-3 to TRBJ1-2, with 7 positions matching TRBD1. With 6 bases clipped from V and 8 bases from J, the junction kept 9 bases outside the gene matches. Germline lookup yields CDR1 ENHRY and CDR2 SYGVKD. The CDR3 extends over 13 amino acids. For the CDR3, the DNA is TGTGCCATCAGACCGACAGGGCTAGAGGGCTACACCTTC. It is translated as CAIRPTGLEGYTF.

As concerns this clone: Distinct nucleotide sequences in the sample also encode this CDR3. The CDR3 DNA is TGTGCCAGCAGGGTTGTGGGGGATACGCAGTATTTT. It encodes CASRVVGDTQYF. The genes are TRBV2 and TRBJ2-3; D is ambiguous. Germline loops: CDR1 SNHLY, CDR2 FYNNEI. Deletions cut 6 bases from V and 6 bases from J, with 10 bases between. The CDR3 sequence is 12 residues long.

The chain employs TRBV5-1 and TRBJ2-5, with a tentative D call TRBD1 (5 bases). V was cut by 1 base and J by 3 bases, with 13 bases left in between. This CDR3 contains 15 residues. In germline, CDR1 is SGHRS, CDR2 YFSETQ. Written as DNA, the CDR3 is TGCGCCAGCAGCTTGTTTGTCCCAGGGAAAGAGACCCAGTACTTC. Translation gives CASSLFVPGKETQYF.

This clone was observed a handful of times. The chain carries TRBV19 and TRBJ2-7; 9 nucleotides align to TRBD1. Germline trimming cut 5 bases from V and 1 base from J; bases unmatched to any gene: 9. CDR3 length: 16 residues. In germline, CDR1 is LNHDA, CDR2 SQIVND (reference sequence). The CDR3 bases are TGTGCCAGTAGTCCCTCCCGGGGACAGGGTTCCTACGAGCAGTACTTC. The encoded protein is CASSPSRGQGSYEQYF.

The rearrangement joins TRBV27 to TRBJ2-1; 8 bases agree with TRBD1. Germline loops: CDR1 MNHEY, CDR2 SMNVEV (reference sequence). Germline trimming cut 5 bases from V and 3 bases from J; bases unmatched to any gene: 9. The CDR3 consists of 16 residues. The CDR3 DNA sequence: TGTGCCAGCAGTCAGGACAGGGTCCGGGTCTACAATGAGCAGTTCTTC. This codes for CASSQDRVRVYNEQFF.

The CDR3: CAWSSNHLAEAFF. CDR3 nucleotides: TGTGCCTGGAGTTCAAACCATTTGGCTGAAGCTTTCTTT. The rearrangement joins TRBV30 to TRBJ1-1; D not certain. The V end lost 2 bases, the J end lost 6 bases, and 13 bases lay between the germline ends. This CDR3 has 13 amino acids. Germline V gene sequence: CDR1 GTSNPN, CDR2 SVGIG (reference sequence). The full variable domain, with the rest looked up from reference TRBV30 and TRBJ1-1, is SQTIHQWPATLVQPVGSPLSLECTVEGTSNPNLYWYRQAAGRGLQLLFYSVGIGQISSEVPQNLSASRPQDRQFILSSKKLLLSDSGFYLCAWSSNHLAEAFFGQGTRLTVV.

This clone showed up just a few times. This chain joins TRBV18 and TRBJ1-4, with TRBD1 identical over 8 bases. V trimming: 2 bases; J trimming: 10 bases; junction bases outside the gene matches: 12. There are 16 residues in the CDR3. Germline-derived CDR1 and CDR2 are KGHSH and LQKENI. The CDR3 bases are TGTGCCAGCTCACCAGACCGGGAGGGGACAGGTGGAAAACTGTTTTTT. This encodes CASSPDREGTGGKLFF.

The chain has TRBV7-2 and TRBJ2-2; the D gene could be TRBD1 or TRBD2 (6 bases each). V lost 2 bases, J lost 4 bases, and 11 bases lay in between. Germline V CDR1 and CDR2: SGHTA, FQGNSA. The CDR3 has 15 amino acids. The CDR3 protein is CASSLFPGATGELFF. CDR3 nucleotides: TGTGCCAGCAGCTTATTTCCGGGGGCCACCGGGGAGCTGTTTTTT.

This chain joins TRBV7-9 and TRBJ2-2; TRBD1 agrees at 7 bases. Germline trimming cut 7 bases from V and 6 bases from J; bases unmatched to any gene: 8. The CDR3 loop spans 14 amino acids. Germline V gene sequence: CDR1 SEHNR, CDR2 FQNEAQ (reference sequence). Written as DNA, the CDR3 is TGTGCCAGCAACCTAGTGGGGACAGCCGGGGAGCTGTTTTTT. It translates to CASNLVGTAGELFF. The variable domain in full, completed from reference TRBV7-9 and TRBJ2-2, reads DTGVSQNPRHKITKRGQNVTFRCDPISEHNRLYWYRQTLGQGPEFLTYFQNEAQLEKSRLLSDRFSAERPKGSFSTLEIQRTEQGDSAMYLCASNLVGTAGELFFGEGSRLTVL.

This sequence joins TRBV9 and TRBJ2-1; D possibly matches TRBD1 or TRBD2 (5 bases each). This CDR3 comprises 14 residues. The germline V and J ends were trimmed by 4 bases and 5 bases, with 13 bases remaining between them. The germline V gene encodes CDR1 SGDLS and CDR2 YYNGEE. The CDR3 DNA is TGTGCCAGCAGCAGAGGGGACGGACACAATGAGCAGTTCTTC. It specifies CASSRGDGHNEQFF.

The genes are TRBV18 and TRBJ2-7; D is unresolved. Germline values: CDR1 KGHSH, CDR2 LQKENI. The CDR3 length is 13 residues. Trimming shortened V by 3 bases and J by 2 bases, and 8 bases separated the two germline ends. CDR3 protein: CASSPLSAYEQYF. DNA of the CDR3: TGTGCCAGCTCACCCCTCTCGGCCTACGAGCAGTACTTC.

Only a few counts were recorded for this clone. The chain recombines TRBV7-8 with TRBJ2-7; 8 nucleotides line up with TRBD1. The trim removed 5 bases at V and 3 bases at J, leaving 6 bases unmatched. In germline, CDR1 is SGHVS, CDR2 FQNEAQ. The CDR3 is 14 amino acids. CDR3 region: CASSLTGTGYEQYF. DNA of the CDR3: TGTGCCAGCAGCCTAACCGGGACAGGCTACGAGCAGTACTTC.

The CDR3 DNA sequence: TGTGCCAGCAGCTTGGGTCCATCCATATACTACAATGAGCAGTTCTTC. This translates into CASSLGPSIYYNEQFF. J is TRBJ2-1 and V is TRBV5-5; D gene ambiguous. The CDR3 contains 16 residues. V lost 0 bases and J lost 3, with 13 bases in between. Germline-derived CDR1 and CDR2 are SGHKS and YYEKEE (reference sequence).

This chain uses TRBV27 with TRBJ1-1; 7 bases match TRBD1. The V segment lost 1 base and the J segment 1 base; nucleotides outside the gene matches: 3. The CDR3 has 15 residues. Germline V lookup: CDR1 MNHEY, CDR2 SMNVEV (reference sequence). Here the CDR3 reads CASSLYAGGNTEAFF. For the CDR3, the DNA is TGTGCCAGCAGTTTATACGCAGGGGGGAACACTGAAGCTTTCTTT.